Shown below are 4 T cell receptor beta chains from a single sample sequenced in a study of identical twins. TCRdb reanalysed the 5' RACE reads using MiXCR and keeps one entry per CDR3 protein. The table records around 510,000 distinct CDR3 sequences, approximately 15% of them present only once. These sequences were also reported in another study, on yellow fever vaccine responses in identical twins.

The specimen sequenced was CD4+ T cells sorted from blood. These receptors all stem from a young woman in good health.

There are a few counts of this clonotype. V gene TRBV9 combines with J gene TRBJ2-5; D is undetermined. Trimming took 0 bases from V and 2 from J, leaving 8 bases between them. CDR1 and CDR2 from the germline V gene are SGDLS and YYNGEE. The CDR3 consists of 14 residues. The CDR3 reads CASSVGAGQETQYF. The CDR3 region has the DNA TGTGCCAGCAGCGTAGGGGCCGGTCAAGAGACCCAGTACTTC. The complete variable domain, with remaining parts taken from reference TRBV9 and TRBJ2-5, reads DSGVTQTPKHLITATGQRVTLRCSPRSGDLSVYWYQQSLDQGLQFLIQYYNGEERAKGNILERFSAQQFPDLHSELNLSSLELGDSALYFCASSVGAGQETQYFGPGTRLLVL.

This rearrangement joins TRBV18 to TRBJ2-5; TRBD1 might be the D (6 bases). V was cut by 2 bases and J by 1 base, with 14 bases left in between. The CDR3 consists of 16 residues. Germline CDR1 KGHSH, CDR2 LQKENI. This chain's CDR3 is CASSPGQLGGQETQYF. As DNA, the CDR3 is TGTGCCAGCTCACCAGGACAGCTTGGGGGCCAAGAGACCCAGTACTTC.

The rearrangement joins TRBV10-3 to TRBJ2-6; D possibly matches TRBD1 or TRBD2 (5 bases each). The CDR3 totals 14 residues. In germline, CDR1 is ENHRY, CDR2 SYGVKD. Trimming took 8 bases from V and 0 from J, leaving 8 bases between them. The chain's CDR3 is CAIDSGSGANVLTF. As DNA, the CDR3 is TGTGCCATCGACAGCGGCTCTGGGGCCAACGTCCTGACTTTC.

This clonotype was observed many times. V gene TRBV25-1 combines with J gene TRBJ1-2, with unresolved D. The V gene lost 3 bases and the J gene lost 7 bases, with 12 bases spanning the gap. This CDR3 region has 13 residues. Looked up from germline, CDR1 is MGHDK and CDR2 is SYGVNS. The chain's CDR3 is CASSERGAGGYTF. As DNA, the CDR3 is TGTGCCAGCAGTGAGCGGGGAGCCGGTGGCTACACCTTC.